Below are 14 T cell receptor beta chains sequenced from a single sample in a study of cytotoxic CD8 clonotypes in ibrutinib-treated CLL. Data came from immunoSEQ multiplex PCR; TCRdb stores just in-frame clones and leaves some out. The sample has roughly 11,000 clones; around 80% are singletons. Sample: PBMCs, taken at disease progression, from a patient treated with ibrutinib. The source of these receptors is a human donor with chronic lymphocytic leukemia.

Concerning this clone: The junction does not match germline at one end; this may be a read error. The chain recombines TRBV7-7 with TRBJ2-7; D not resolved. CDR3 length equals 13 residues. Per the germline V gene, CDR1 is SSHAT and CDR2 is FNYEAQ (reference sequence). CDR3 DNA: TGTGCTAGCAGCTTGCAGATCTCCTACGAGCAGTACTTC. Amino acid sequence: CASSLQISYEQYF.

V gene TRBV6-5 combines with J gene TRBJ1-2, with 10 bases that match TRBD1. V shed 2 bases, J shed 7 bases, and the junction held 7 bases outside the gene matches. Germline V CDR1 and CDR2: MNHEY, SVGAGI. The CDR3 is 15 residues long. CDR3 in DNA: TGTGCCAGCAGTTACAGCGGGACAGGGGTCGGTGGCTACACCTTC. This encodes CASSYSGTGVGGYTF.

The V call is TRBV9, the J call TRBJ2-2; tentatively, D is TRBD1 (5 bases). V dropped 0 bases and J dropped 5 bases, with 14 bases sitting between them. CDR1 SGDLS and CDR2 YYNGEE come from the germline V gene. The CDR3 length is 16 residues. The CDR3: CASSVAPGHGTGELFF. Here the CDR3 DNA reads TGTGCCAGCAGCGTAGCACCCGGACACGGGACCGGGGAGCTGTTTTTT.

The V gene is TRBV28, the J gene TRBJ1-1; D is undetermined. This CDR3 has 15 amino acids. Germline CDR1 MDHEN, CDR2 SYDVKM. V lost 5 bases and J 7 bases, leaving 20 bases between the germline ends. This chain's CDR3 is CASSPITGRVFEAFF. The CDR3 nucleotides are TGTGCCAGCAGTCCAATAACGGGGAGAGTTTTTGAAGCTTTCTTT.

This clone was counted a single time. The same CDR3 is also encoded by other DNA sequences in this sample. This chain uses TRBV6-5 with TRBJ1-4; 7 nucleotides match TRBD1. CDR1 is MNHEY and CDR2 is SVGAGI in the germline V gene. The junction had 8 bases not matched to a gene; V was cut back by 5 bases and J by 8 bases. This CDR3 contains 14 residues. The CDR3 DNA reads TGTGCCAGCAGTCAACGACAGGGCGAAGAAAAACTGTTTTTT. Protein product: CASSQRQGEEKLFF.

CDR3 region: CAWSVGASTNEKLFF. DNA of the CDR3: TGTGCCTGGAGTGTAGGAGCCTCAACTAATGAAAAACTGTTTTTT. The chain joins TRBV30 to TRBJ1-4, with D uncertain. Germline CDR1 and CDR2: GTSNPN and SVGIG (reference sequence). V lost 0 bases and J 0 bases, leaving 8 bases between the germline ends. This CDR3 has 15 amino acids. Drawing the rest from reference TRBV30 and TRBJ1-4, the complete variable domain is SQTIHQWPATLVQPVGSPLSLECTVEGTSNPNLYWYRQAAGRGLQLLFYSVGIGQISSEVPQNLSASRPQDRQFILSSKKLLLSDSGFYLCAWSVGASTNEKLFFGSGTQLSVL.

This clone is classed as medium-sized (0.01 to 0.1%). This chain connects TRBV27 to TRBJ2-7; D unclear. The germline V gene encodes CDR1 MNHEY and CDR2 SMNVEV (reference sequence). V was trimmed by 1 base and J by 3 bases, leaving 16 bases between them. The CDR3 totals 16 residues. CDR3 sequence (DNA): TGTGCCAGCAGTTTATTGACTCCTCGATCCCTCTACGAGCAGTACTTC. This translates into CASSLLTPRSLYEQYF.

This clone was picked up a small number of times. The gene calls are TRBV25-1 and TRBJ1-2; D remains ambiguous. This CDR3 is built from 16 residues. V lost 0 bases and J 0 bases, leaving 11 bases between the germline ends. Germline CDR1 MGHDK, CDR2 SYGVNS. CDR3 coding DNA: TGTGCCAGCAGTGAATATGTCACAGAAGCTAACTATGGCTACACCTTC. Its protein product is CASSEYVTEANYGYTF.

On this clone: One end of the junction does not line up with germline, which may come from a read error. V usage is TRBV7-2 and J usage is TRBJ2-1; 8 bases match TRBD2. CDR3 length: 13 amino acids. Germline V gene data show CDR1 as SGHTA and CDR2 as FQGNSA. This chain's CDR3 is CASSSSGHSGTIF. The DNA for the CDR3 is TGTGCCAGCAGCTCCTCAGGGCATAGCGGGACGATCTTC.

CDR3 bases: TGCGCCAGCAGTGAAGTTTCGCTGGGGTCCTACAATGAGCAGTTCTTC. Translation: CASSEVSLGSYNEQFF. The chain combines TRBV10-2 with TRBJ2-1; D is unclear. CDR1 is WSHSY and CDR2 is SAAADI in the germline V gene. V shed 3 bases and J shed 1 base, with 13 bases lying between them. This CDR3 has 16 amino acids.

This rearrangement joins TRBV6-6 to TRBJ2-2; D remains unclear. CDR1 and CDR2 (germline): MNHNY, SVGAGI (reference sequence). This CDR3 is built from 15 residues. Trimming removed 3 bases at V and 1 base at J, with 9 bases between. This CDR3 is CASSYLSGNTGELFF. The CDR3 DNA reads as TGTGCCAGCAGTTATCTATCAGGGAACACCGGGGAGCTGTTTTTT.

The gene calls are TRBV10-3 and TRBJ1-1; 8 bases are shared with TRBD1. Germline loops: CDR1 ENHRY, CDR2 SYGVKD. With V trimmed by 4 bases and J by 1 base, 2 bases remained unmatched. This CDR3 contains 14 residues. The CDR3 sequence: CAISVDRGNTEAFF. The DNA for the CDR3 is TGTGCCATCAGTGTCGACAGGGGGAACACTGAAGCTTTCTTT.

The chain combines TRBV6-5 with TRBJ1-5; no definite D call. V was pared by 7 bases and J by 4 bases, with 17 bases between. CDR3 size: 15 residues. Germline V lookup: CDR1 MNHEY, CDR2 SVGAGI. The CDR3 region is CASTLAVGPNQPQHF. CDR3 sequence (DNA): TGTGCCAGCACCCTGGCGGTGGGCCCGAATCAGCCCCAGCATTTT.

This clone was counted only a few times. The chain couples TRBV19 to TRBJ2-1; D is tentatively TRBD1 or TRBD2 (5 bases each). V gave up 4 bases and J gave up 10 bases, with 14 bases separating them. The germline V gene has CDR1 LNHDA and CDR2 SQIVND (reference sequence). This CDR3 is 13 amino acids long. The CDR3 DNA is TGTGCCAGTAGTACGGGACCTGGAAGCGAGCAGTTCTTC. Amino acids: CASSTGPGSEQFF.